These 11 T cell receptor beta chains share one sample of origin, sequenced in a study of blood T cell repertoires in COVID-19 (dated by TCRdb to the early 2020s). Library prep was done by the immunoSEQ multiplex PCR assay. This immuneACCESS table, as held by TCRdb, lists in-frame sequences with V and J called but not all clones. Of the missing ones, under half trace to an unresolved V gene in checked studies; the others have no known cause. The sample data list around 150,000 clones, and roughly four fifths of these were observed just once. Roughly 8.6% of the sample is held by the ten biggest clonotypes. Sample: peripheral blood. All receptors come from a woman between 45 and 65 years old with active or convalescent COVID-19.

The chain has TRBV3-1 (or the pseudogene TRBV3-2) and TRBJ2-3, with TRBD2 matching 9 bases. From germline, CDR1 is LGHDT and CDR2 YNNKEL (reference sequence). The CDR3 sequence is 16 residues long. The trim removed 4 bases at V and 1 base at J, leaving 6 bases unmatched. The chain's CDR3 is CASSRERLAGTDTQYF. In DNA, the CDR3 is TGTGCCAGCAGCCGGGAGAGACTAGCGGGCACAGATACGCAGTATTTT.

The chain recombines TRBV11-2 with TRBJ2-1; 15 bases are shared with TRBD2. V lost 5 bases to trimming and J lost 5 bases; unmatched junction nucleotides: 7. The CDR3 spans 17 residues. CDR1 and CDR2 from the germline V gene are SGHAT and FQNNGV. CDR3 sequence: CASSPGLAGGHHNEQFF. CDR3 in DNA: TGTGCCAGCAGCCCGGGACTAGCGGGGGGACACCACAATGAGCAGTTCTTC.

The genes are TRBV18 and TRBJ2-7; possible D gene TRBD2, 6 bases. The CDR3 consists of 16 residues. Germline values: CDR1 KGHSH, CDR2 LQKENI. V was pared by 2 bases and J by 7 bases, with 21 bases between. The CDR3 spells CASSPIPFREKGEQYF. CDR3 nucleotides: TGTGCCAGCTCACCAATACCGTTCCGGGAGAAAGGGGAGCAGTACTTC.

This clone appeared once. This CDR3 reads CASSLGASGGDEQFF. The CDR3 nucleotides are TGTGCCAGCAGTTTAGGAGCTAGCGGAGGGGATGAGCAGTTCTTC. This chain joins TRBV28 and TRBJ2-1, with 7 bases matching TRBD2. Germline values: CDR1 MDHEN, CDR2 SYDVKM. With V trimmed by 2 bases and J by 8 bases, 9 bases remained unmatched. There are 15 residues in the CDR3.

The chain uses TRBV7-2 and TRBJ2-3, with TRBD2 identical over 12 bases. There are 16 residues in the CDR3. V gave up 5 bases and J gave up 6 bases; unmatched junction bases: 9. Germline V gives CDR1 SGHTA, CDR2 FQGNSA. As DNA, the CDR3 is TGTGCCAGCAGCCCAACTAGCGGGGGGTTCAGGGATACGCAGTATTTT. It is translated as CASSPTSGGFRDTQYF.

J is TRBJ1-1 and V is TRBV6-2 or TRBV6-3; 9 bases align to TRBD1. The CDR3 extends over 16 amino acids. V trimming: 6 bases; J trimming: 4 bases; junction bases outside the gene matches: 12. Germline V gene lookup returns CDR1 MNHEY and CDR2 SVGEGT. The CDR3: CASSPRDRALGTEAFF. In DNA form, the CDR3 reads TGTGCCAGCAGCCCGAGGGACAGGGCTTTGGGCACTGAAGCTTTCTTT.

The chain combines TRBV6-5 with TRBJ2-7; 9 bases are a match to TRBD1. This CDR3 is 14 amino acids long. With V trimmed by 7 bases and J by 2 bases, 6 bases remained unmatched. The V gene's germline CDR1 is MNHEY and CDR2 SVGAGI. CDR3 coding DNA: TGTGCCAGCAAGTTGGGACAGGGCGCCTACGAGCAGTACTTC. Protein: CASKLGQGAYEQYF.

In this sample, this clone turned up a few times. The CDR3: CASSATGGAGANVLTF. In nucleotides, the CDR3 is TGTGCCAGCAGTGCCACAGGGGGGGCTGGGGCCAACGTCCTGACTTTC. V and J are TRBV2 and TRBJ2-6; TRBD1 might be the D (8 bases). The V and J ends lost 4 bases and 2 bases respectively, with 12 bases between them. The CDR3 spans 16 residues. In germline, CDR1 is SNHLY, CDR2 FYNNEI.

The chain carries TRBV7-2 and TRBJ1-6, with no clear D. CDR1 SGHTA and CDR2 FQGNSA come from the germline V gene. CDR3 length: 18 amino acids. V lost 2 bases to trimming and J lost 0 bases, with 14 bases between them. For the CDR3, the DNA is TGTGCCAGCAGCTTAAACCGACCGGGAAGCTCCTATAATTCACCCCTCCACTTT. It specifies CASSLNRPGSSYNSPLHF.

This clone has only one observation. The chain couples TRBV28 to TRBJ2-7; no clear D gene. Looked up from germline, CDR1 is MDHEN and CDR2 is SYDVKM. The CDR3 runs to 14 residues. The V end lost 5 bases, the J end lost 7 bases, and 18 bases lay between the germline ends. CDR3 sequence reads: CASSGSRSPREQYF. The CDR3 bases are TGTGCCAGCAGTGGATCCCGGAGTCCTCGGGAGCAGTACTTC.

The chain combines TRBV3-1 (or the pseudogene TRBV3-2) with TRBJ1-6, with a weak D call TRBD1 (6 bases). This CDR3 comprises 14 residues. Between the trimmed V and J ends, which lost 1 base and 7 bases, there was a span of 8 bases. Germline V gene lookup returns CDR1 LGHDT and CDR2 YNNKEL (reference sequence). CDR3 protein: CASSQARGNSPLHF. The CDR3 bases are TGTGCCAGCAGCCAAGCAAGGGGGAATTCACCCCTCCACTTT.